The 6 T cell receptor beta chains below were found in one sample sequenced in a study of pediatric ulcerative colitis (dated by TCRdb to between 2018 and 2020). The library came from the immunoSEQ multiplex PCR assay. TCRdb holds this immuneACCESS table with in-frame rearrangements only. Some clones are missing; in checked studies, unresolved V genes explain under half, and the rest has no known cause. Counted in this sample were tens of thousands of clones; 70% to 75% of them appeared once. Around 7.8% of the sample lies in the top ten. One to two pinch biopsies were taken from the rectum for research during colonoscopy. Sequencing input: gut tissue. The source is a boy between 5 and 17 years old with severe ulcerative colitis.

This chain links TRBV7-2 with TRBJ1-2; a weak D match, TRBD1 (6 bases). Germline V gene lookup returns CDR1 SGHTA and CDR2 FQGNSA. This CDR3 has 17 amino acids. V lost 2 bases to trimming and J lost 4 bases, with 20 bases between them. CDR3 sequence: CASSLRGIVQGGYGYTF. CDR3 coding DNA: TGTGCCAGCAGCTTACGGGGTATCGTACAGGGAGGCTATGGCTACACCTTC.

This clone was picked up a small number of times. This chain connects TRBV5-1 to TRBJ1-3; D is perhaps TRBD1 (6 bases). This CDR3 has 12 amino acids. The V end lost 0 bases, the J end lost 8 bases, and 6 bases lay between the germline ends. The germline CDR1 and CDR2 sequences are SGHRS and YFSETQ. The CDR3 is CASSLEGDTIYF. In nucleotides, the CDR3 is TGCGCCAGCAGCTTGGAGGGGGACACCATATATTTT.

Regarding this clone: Other DNA sequences in this sample translate to the same CDR3. The V gene is TRBV5-6, the J gene TRBJ2-7; D unclear. This CDR3 comprises 13 residues. In germline, CDR1 is SGHDT, CDR2 YYEEEE. V dropped 4 bases and J dropped 1 base, with 9 bases sitting between them. The chain's CDR3 is CASSPGPSYEQYF. In DNA form, the CDR3 reads TGTGCCAGCAGCCCTGGACCTTCCTACGAGCAGTACTTC.

The chain combines TRBV11-3 with TRBJ2-5; D is possibly TRBD2 (6 bases). Germline V CDR1 and CDR2: SGHNT, YENEEA. The CDR3 has 15 residues. Trimming shortened V by 5 bases and J by 1 base, and 14 bases separated the two germline ends. The chain's CDR3 is CASSKGPEGQETQYF. CDR3 nucleotide sequence: TGTGCCAGCAGCAAAGGGCCGGAGGGCCAAGAGACCCAGTACTTC.

This CDR3 is CASSVAGGTGMNTEAFF. The DNA for the CDR3 is TGTGCCAGCAGCGTAGCTGGCGGGACGGGAATGAACACTGAAGCTTTCTTT. V is TRBV9 and J is TRBJ1-1; possibly TRBD1 for D (5 bases). CDR1 is SGDLS and CDR2 is YYNGEE in the germline V gene. The CDR3 sequence is 17 residues long. Trimming took 0 bases from V and 0 from J, leaving 15 bases between them. The entire variable domain, with the rest obtained from reference TRBV9 and TRBJ1-1, is as follows: DSGVTQTPKHLITATGQRVTLRCSPRSGDLSVYWYQQSLDQGLQFLIQYYNGEERAKGNILERFSAQQFPDLHSELNLSSLELGDSALYFCASSVAGGTGMNTEAFFGQGTRLTVV.

J is TRBJ2-6 and V is TRBV6-4; perhaps TRBD1 as D (5 bases). CDR1 is MRHNA and CDR2 is SNTAGT in the germline V gene. This CDR3 is 16 amino acids long. V lost 2 bases and J lost 0, with 8 bases in between. CDR3 protein: CASSDRGSSGANVLTF. The CDR3 DNA reads as TGTGCCAGCAGTGACAGGGGCAGCTCTGGGGCCAACGTCCTGACTTTC.